This is a list of T cell receptor beta chains from one sample in a study of blood T cell repertoires in COVID-19. The protocol was immunoSEQ multiplex PCR, while the TCRdb copy is restricted to in-frame clones and leaves out a portion. Of under 250,000 clones in the sample, 75% to 90% were seen once. Sequenced input: peripheral blood. The source of these receptors is a man in his forties or fifties with acute or convalescent COVID-19. The CDR3 runs from the conserved cysteine through the conserved F or W. The D gene is left open where the match is weak. The size entry is marked missing in some rows and otherwise reads once, few, many or a size class.

abundance	v_gene	j_gene	d_gene	CDR3aa	CDR3nt
-	TRBV30	TRBJ2-3	TRBD1	CAWSKGGNLDTQYF	TGTGCCTGGAGTAAAGGGGGCAACTTAGATACGCAGTATTTT
-	TRBV6-1	TRBJ2-5	-	CASSDIGRGTETQYF	TGTGCCAGCAGTGATATTGGACGGGGTACCGAGACCCAGTACTTC
once	TRBV4-3	TRBJ2-1	-	CASSQESGEGGQFF	TGCGCCAGCAGCCAAGAGTCGGGGGAAGGTGGGCAGTTCTTC
-	TRBV7-2	TRBJ1-2	-	CASSQDRNYGYTF	TGTGCCAGCAGCCAAGACAGGAATTATGGCTACACCTTC
-	TRBV13	TRBJ2-2	TRBD2	CASSILTSGRAGGTGELFF	TGTGCCAGCAGCATACTGACTAGCGGGAGGGCCGGGGGCACCGGGGAGCTGTTTTTT
-	TRBV7-6	TRBJ2-7	-	CASGGATSYEQYF	TGTGCCAGCGGGGGGGCTACCTCCTACGAGCAGTACTTC
-	TRBV5-1	TRBJ2-1	TRBD2	CASSRTSGYNEQFF	TGCGCCAGCAGCCGTACTAGCGGTTACAATGAGCAGTTCTTC
-	TRBV7-2	TRBJ1-4	-	CASTRLGAPNEKLFF	TGTGCCAGCACCCGCTTGGGGGCACCTAATGAAAAACTGTTTTTT
few	TRBV29-1	TRBJ1-1	-	CSVAGAEAFF	TGCAGCGTTGCCGGGGCTGAAGCTTTCTTT
-	TRBV21-1	TRBJ1-5	-	CARGQGEGQPQHF	TGTGCCAGGGGGCAGGGGGAAGGTCAGCCCCAGCATTTT
-	TRBV12-5	TRBJ1-1	-	CASGHGTLEAFF	TGTGCTAGTGGTCACGGGACACTTGAAGCTTTCTTT
-	TRBV6-5	TRBJ1-2	-	CACGGWGSGGYTF	TGTGCCTGCGGCGGGTGGGGTTCGGGTGGCTACACCTTC
-	TRBV28	TRBJ1-4	-	CASSQEKLFF	TGTGCCAGCAGCCAGGAAAAACTGTTTTTT
-	TRBV9	TRBJ1-1	-	CASSVGGGARVGNTEAFF	TGTGCCAGCAGCGTAGGTGGGGGCGCGAGGGTGGGGAACACTGAAGCTTTCTTT
-	TRBV7-2	TRBJ2-3	-	CASSWIRGKDTQYF	TGTGCCAGCAGCTGGATCCGGGGGAAGGATACGCAGTATTTT
-	TRBV20-1	TRBJ1-4	-	CSANWEKKLFF	TGCAGTGCTAACTGGGAGAAAAAACTGTTTTTT
-	TRBV6-5	TRBJ2-2	TRBD2	CASKVLAGQTGELFF	TGTGCCAGCAAGGTACTAGCGGGACAAACCGGGGAGCTGTTTTTT
-	TRBV7-6	TRBJ2-7	TRBD1	CASSLEWDRSYEQYF	TGTGCCAGCAGCTTAGAGTGGGACAGATCCTACGAGCAGTACTTC
-	TRBV12-3/TRBV12-4	TRBJ1-1	-	CASSFTGAEAFF	TGTGCCAGCAGTTTCACCGGGGCTGAAGCTTTCTTT
once	TRBV19	TRBJ1-1	-	CASSIALNTEAFF	TGTGCCAGTAGTATTGCACTAAACACTGAAGCTTTCTTT
-	TRBV9	TRBJ2-3	-	CASSVTRADTQYF	TGTGCCAGCAGCGTGACCAGGGCGGATACGCAGTATTTT
-	TRBV29-1	TRBJ1-2	-	CSVGVQDYGYTF	TGCAGCGTTGGTGTACAGGACTATGGCTACACCTTC
few	TRBV19	TRBJ2-1	TRBD2	CASTTPLYGSGAPNEQFF	TGTGCCAGTACCACCCCCCTCTATGGTAGCGGGGCTCCAAATGAGCAGTTCTTC
-	TRBV5-1	TRBJ1-6	TRBD1	CASSNTGTDNSPLHF	TGCGCCAGCAGCAACACCGGGACAGATAATTCACCCCTCCACTTT
-	TRBV28	TRBJ1-5	-	CASRGSKQGYSNQPQHF	TGTGCCAGCAGGGGGTCCAAACAGGGCTATAGCAATCAGCCCCAGCATTTT
-	TRBV5-4	TRBJ2-2	TRBD2	CASSLLAVNTGELFF	TGTGCCAGCAGCTTACTAGCGGTGAACACCGGGGAGCTGTTTTTT
-	TRBV7-9	TRBJ1-3	-	CASSPTAGNTIYF	TGTGCCAGCAGCCCGACAGCGGGGAACACCATATATTTT
-	TRBV6-1	TRBJ2-3	TRBD2	CASSEDSGRAGTDTQYF	TGTGCCAGCAGTGAAGATAGCGGGAGAGCGGGAACAGATACGCAGTATTTT
-	TRBV9	TRBJ2-7	-	CASSSHGGKPYSYEQYF	TGTGCCAGCAGCTCCCATGGCGGCAAACCCTACTCCTACGAGCAGTACTTC